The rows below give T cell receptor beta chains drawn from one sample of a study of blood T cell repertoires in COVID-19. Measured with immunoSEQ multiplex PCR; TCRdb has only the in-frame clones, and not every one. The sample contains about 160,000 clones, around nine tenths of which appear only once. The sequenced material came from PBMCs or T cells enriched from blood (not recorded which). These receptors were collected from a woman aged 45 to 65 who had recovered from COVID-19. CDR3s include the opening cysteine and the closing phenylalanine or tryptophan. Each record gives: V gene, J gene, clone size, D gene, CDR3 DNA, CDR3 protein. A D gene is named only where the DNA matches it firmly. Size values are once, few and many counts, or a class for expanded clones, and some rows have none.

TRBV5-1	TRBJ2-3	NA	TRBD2	TGCGCCAGCAGCTTACTGCAGGGAGGGGATACGCAGTATTTT	CASSLLQGGDTQYF
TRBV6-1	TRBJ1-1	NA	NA	TGTGCCAGCAGTGTCATGAACACTGAAGCTTTCTTT	CASSVMNTEAFF
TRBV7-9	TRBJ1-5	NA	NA	TGTGCCAGCAGCTTAGCCGGGGGCAATCAGCCCCAGCATTTT	CASSLAGGNQPQHF
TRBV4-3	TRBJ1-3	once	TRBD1	TGCGCCAGCAGCCTCGCGGACAGGCCTGGAAACACCATATATTTT	CASSLADRPGNTIYF
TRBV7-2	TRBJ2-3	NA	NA	TGTGCCAGCAGCTTATTAGGGGGGGGGCTGGCAGATACGCAGTATTTT	CASSLLGGGLADTQYF
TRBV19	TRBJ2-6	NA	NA	TGTGCCAGTAGTATCCAGGGGGCCAACGTCCTGACTTTC	CASSIQGANVLTF
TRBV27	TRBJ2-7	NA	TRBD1	TGTGCCAGCAGTTTAACAGGGGCCGAGCAGTACTTC	CASSLTGAEQYF
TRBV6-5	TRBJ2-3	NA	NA	TGTGCCAGCAGTAGTACAGGGTCTCGCACAGATACGCAGTATTTT	CASSSTGSRTDTQYF
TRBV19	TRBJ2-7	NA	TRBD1	TGTGCCACCCAAGACAGGGTAAGACCCTACGAGCAGTACTTC	CATQDRVRPYEQYF
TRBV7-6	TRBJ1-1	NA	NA	TGTGCCAGCAGCTCGACACAGGGACCCTACACTGAAGCTTTCTTT	CASSSTQGPYTEAFF
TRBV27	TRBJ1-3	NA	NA	TGTGCCAGCAGTTTATCGGGACAATCCGGAAACACCATATATTTT	CASSLSGQSGNTIYF
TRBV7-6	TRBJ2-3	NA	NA	TGTGCCAGCAGCTTAGGACAGAGAGTGGATACGCAGTATTTT	CASSLGQRVDTQYF
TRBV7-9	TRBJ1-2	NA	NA	TGTGCCAGCAGGACTAATAAGGGCTATGGCTACACCTTC	CASRTNKGYGYTF
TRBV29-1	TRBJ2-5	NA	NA	TGCAGCGTAACAAGGGAGCAAGAGACCCAGTACTTC	CSVTREQETQYF
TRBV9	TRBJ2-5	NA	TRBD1	TGTGCCAGCAGCGTAGTAGGGACAGGGTCCCAGTACTTC	CASSVVGTGSQYF
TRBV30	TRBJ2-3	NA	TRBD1	TGTGCCGGCGAACAGGGGGGCACTAGCACAGATACGCAGTATTTT	CAGEQGGTSTDTQYF
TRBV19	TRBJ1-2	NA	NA	TGTGCCAGTAGCGACCCGGGGGGCGGTTCCTATGGCTACACCTTC	CASSDPGGGSYGYTF
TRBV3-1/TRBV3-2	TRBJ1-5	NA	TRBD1	TGTGCCAGCAGCCTCGGACAGGGGATTCAGCCCCAGCATTTT	CASSLGQGIQPQHF
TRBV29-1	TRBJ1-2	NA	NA	TGCAGCGTTGATACGCAGGTCCGGGGCTACACCTTC	CSVDTQVRGYTF
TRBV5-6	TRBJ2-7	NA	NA	TGTGCCAGCAGCTTGGAACAGAACTCCTACGAGCAGTACTTC	CASSLEQNSYEQYF
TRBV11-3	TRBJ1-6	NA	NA	TGTGCCAGCAGGCGCGACAGCAGCCGGAATTCACCCCTCCACTTT	CASRRDSSRNSPLHF
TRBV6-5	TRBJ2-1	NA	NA	TGTGCCAGCAGCGCGATCAATGAGCAGTTCTTC	CASSAINEQFF
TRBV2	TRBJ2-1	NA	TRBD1	TGTGCTGAGAGGGGGCAGGGCTCCTACAATGAGCAGTTCTTC	CAERGQGSYNEQFF
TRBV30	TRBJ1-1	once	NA	TGTGCCTGGAGGATACAGGGAGGGGACACTGAAGCTTTCTTT	CAWRIQGGDTEAFF
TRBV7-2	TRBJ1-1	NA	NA	TGTGCCAGCAGCTCCAGTGGCACTGAAGCTTTCTTT	CASSSSGTEAFF
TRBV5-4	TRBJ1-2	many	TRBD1	TGTGCCAGCAACCCATCATCCGACAGGGAGCTTGACGGCTACACCTTC	CASNPSSDRELDGYTF
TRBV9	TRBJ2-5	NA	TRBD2	TGTGCCAGCAGCTCGACGCGGGGGGGCAACCCCGAGACCCAGTACTTC	CASSSTRGGNPETQYF
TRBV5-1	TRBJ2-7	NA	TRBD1	TGCGCCAGCAGCTCGACGGGACAGGGGGCCCACGAGCAGTACTTC	CASSSTGQGAHEQYF
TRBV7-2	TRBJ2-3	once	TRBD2	TGTGCCAGCAGCTTAGCGTCTGTCGGGGGGGATACGCAGTATTTT	CASSLASVGGDTQYF
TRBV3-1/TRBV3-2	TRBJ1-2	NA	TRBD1	TGTGCCAGCAGCCTCGGACAGGGGAAGGGCTACACCTTC	CASSLGQGKGYTF
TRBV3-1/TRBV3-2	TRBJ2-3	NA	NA	TGTGCCAGCAGCCTTAAGGTCGGGGTAGTTGCAGATACGCAGTATTTT	CASSLKVGVVADTQYF
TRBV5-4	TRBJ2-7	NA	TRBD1	TGTGCCAGCAGCGGGACAGGGTACCCCTACGAGCAGTACTTC	CASSGTGYPYEQYF
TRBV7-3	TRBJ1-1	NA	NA	TGTGCCAGCAGTGACAGCGAGGACACTGAAGCTTTCTTT	CASSDSEDTEAFF
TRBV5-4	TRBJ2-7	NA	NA	TGTGCCAGCAGCCCTGGGGGGACTGGATCCTACGAGCAGTACTTC	CASSPGGTGSYEQYF
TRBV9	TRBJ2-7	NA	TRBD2	TGTGCCAGCAGCGTAGCGAGCCTAGCGGGGGCCGAGCAGTACTTC	CASSVASLAGAEQYF
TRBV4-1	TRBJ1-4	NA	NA	TGCGCCAGCAGCCCCGGATCGGGATCAACTAATGAAAAACTGTTTTTT	CASSPGSGSTNEKLFF
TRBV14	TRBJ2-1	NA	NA	TGTGCCAGCAGCCAAGATAGAGTCAGGGGGCAGTTCTTC	CASSQDRVRGQFF
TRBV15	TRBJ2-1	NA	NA	TGTGCCACCAGCAGCCCCGGGGAATACAATGAGCAGTTCTTC	CATSSPGEYNEQFF
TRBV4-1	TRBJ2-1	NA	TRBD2	TGCGCCAGCAGCCAAGATCGGAGCCGCTGGTCTAGCGGGGGGGATGAGCAGTTCTTC	CASSQDRSRWSSGGDEQFF
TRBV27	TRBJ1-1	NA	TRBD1	TGTGCCAGCAGTTGGGGACAGGGGCAGACTGAAGCTTTCTTT	CASSWGQGQTEAFF
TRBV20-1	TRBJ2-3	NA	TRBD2	TGCAGTGCTGGGGGGGCAGATACGCAGTATTTT	CSAGGADTQYF
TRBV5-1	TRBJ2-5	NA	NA	TGCGCCAGCTCTCCCTCGGGGGAAAGTGAGACCCAGTACTTC	CASSPSGESETQYF
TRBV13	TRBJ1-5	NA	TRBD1	TGTGCCAGCAGCTTAGGGCCGGCCAGGGGGCGATCCTGGAGCAATCAGCCCCAGCATTTT	CASSLGPARGRSWSNQPQHF
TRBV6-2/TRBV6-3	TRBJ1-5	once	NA	TGTGCCAGCAGTTACAGCACCAATCAGCCCCAGCATTTT	CASSYSTNQPQHF
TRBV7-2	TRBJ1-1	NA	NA	TGTGCCAGCAGTCGTCACAGGAGGAACACTGAAGCTTTCTTT	CASSRHRRNTEAFF